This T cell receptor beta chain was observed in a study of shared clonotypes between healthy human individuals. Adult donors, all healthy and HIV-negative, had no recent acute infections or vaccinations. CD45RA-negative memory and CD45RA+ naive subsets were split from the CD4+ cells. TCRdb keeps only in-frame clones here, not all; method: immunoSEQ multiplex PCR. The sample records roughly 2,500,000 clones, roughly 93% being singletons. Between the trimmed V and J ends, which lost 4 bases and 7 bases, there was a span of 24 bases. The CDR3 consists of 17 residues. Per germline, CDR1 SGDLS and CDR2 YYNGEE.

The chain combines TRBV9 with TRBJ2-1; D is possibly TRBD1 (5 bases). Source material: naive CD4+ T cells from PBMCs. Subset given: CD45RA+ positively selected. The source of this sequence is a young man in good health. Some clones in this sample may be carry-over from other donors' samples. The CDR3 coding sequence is TGTGCCAGCAGCCCCCGTCAGGGTTCAAGGGGTGATAATGAGCAGTTCTTC. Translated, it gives CASSPRQGSRGDNEQFF.